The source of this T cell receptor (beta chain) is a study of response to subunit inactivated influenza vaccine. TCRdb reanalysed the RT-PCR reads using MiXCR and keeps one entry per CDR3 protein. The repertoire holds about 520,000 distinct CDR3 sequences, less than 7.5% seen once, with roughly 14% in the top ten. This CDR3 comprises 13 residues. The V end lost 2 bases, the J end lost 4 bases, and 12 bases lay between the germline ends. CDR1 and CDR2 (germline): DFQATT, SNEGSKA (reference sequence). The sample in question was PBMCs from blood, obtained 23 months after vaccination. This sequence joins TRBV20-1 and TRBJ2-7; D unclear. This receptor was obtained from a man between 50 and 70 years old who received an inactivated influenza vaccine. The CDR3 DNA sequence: TGCAGTGCTAGAAGCCCCGTCGGGTACGAGCAGTACTTC. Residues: CSARSPVGYEQYF.